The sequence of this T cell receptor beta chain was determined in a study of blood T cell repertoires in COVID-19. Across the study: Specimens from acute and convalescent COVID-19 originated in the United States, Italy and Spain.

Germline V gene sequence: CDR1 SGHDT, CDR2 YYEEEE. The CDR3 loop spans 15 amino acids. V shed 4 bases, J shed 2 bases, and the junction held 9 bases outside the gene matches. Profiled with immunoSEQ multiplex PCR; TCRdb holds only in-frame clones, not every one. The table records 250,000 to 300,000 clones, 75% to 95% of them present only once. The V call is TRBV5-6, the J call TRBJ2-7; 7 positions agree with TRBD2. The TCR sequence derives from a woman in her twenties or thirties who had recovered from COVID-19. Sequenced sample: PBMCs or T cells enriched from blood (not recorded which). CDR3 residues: CASSPAGEWAYEQYF. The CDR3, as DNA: TGTGCCAGCAGCCCCGCGGGAGAGTGGGCCTACGAGCAGTACTTC.